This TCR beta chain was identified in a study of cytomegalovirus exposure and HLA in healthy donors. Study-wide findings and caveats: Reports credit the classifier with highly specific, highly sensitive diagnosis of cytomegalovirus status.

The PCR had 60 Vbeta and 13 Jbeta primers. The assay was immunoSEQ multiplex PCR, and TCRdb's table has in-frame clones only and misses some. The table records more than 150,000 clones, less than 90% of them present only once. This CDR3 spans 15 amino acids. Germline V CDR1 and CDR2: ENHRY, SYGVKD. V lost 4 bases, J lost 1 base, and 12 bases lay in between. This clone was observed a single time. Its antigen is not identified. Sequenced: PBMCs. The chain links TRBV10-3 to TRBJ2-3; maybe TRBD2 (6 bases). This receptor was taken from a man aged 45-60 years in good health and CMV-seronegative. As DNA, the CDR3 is TGTGCCATCAGTGCTGGGGGAGGAGGCACAGATACGCAGTATTTT. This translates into CAISAGGGGTDTQYF.